The T cell receptor (beta chain) under discussion was sequenced for a study of T cell repertoires in cytomegalovirus infection (dated 2019 in TCRdb). With respect to the entire study: Alongside well-studied HLA-B-restricted epitopes, the peptide stimulations were aimed at recently identified HLA-C-restricted CMV epitopes, whose presentation resists viral immunomodulation. Donor HLA type was relevant to the analysis, as public TCR beta signatures indicated carriage of CMV infection together with the matching HLA type.

This clonotype was picked up many times. Its antigen is currently not known. No qualities accompany the bases; no much larger clone lies one base away. The treatment or condition label on this specimen signifies: in vitro stimulation with specific CMV peptide epitopes to enrich CMV-specific T cells. The CDR1 and CDR2 encoded by the germline V gene (reference sequence) are SEHNR and FQNEAQ. Reading from cysteine to phenylalanine, the CDR3 counts 14 amino acids. Only the CDR3 region is kept as DNA, spanning 42 bases read in frame from base 1. A distance of 8 bases separates the germline ends of V and J, which lose 5 bases and 3 bases respectively. Sequencing relied on an Illumina HiSeq 1500. TCRdb handled the public reads itself, with Q25 trimming in fastp and clone calling in MiXCR, and kept productive beta chains. Identical CDR3 protein sequences are pooled into one entry, listed with their most common genes and DNA. For this sample the table gives around 540,000 distinct CDR3 sequences, of which roughly a third were detected only once. The ten top clones hold about a sixth of the sample.

Broader findings and caveats from the paper: Cumulative frequency of public TCR beta family members discriminated carriers of CMV infection plus the relevant HLA type in this cohort and an independent approximately 360-donor cohort. The ex vivo response was dominated by HLA-C-restricted CMV-specific TCR beta clonotypes, and the single most frequent clonotype in two of eight donors was supplied by these HLA-C-restricted clonotypes.

The clonotype was recovered from a human donor in good health (CMV status not recorded). Some clones in this sample may be carry-over from other donors' samples. The chain uses TRBV7-9 and TRBJ2-6; the D gene lacks a confident call. The material sequenced was cultured PBMCs, taken from culture after CMV antigen stimulation. The nucleotide sequence is TGTGCCAGCAGCCAAGGGTTTGGGGCCAACGTCCTGACTTTC. It codes for CASSQGFGANVLTF.